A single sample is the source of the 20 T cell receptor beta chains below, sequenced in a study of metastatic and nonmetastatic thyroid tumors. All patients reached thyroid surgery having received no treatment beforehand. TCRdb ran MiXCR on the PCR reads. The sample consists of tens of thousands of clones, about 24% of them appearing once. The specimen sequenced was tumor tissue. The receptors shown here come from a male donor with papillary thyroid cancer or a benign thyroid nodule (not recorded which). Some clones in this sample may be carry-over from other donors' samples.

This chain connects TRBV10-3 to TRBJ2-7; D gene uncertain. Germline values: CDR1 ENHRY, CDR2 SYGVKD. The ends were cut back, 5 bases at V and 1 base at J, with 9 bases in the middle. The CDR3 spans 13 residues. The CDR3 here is CAISPDSSYEQYF. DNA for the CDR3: TGTGCCATCAGTCCTGACTCATCCTACGAGCAGTACTTC.

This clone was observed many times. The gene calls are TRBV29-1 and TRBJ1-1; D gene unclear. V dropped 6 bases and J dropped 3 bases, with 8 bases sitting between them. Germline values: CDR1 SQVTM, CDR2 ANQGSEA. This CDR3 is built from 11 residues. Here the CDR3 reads CSVGEDTEAFF. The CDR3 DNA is TGCAGCGTCGGGGAGGACACTGAAGCTTTCTTT.

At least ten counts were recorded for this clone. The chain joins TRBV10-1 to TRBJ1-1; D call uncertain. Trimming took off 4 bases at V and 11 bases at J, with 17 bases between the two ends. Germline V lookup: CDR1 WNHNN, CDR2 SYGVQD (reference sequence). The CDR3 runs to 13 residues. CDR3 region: CASSGSQRGTAFF. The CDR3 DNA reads TGCGCCAGCAGTGGGTCCCAGCGTGGCACGGCTTTCTTT.

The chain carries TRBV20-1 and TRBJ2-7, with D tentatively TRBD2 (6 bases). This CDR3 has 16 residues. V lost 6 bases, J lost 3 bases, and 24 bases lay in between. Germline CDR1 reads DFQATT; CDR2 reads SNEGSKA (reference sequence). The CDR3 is CSATKSGLPEGYEQYF. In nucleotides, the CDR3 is TGCAGTGCGACCAAATCGGGACTCCCGGAGGGCTACGAGCAGTACTTC.

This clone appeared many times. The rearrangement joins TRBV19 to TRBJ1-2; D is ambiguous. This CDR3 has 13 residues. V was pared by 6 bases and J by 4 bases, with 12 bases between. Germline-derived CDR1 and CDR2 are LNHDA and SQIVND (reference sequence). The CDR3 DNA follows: TGTGCCAGTAGGTCCTCGGAGTTCTATGGCTACACCTTC. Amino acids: CASRSSEFYGYTF.

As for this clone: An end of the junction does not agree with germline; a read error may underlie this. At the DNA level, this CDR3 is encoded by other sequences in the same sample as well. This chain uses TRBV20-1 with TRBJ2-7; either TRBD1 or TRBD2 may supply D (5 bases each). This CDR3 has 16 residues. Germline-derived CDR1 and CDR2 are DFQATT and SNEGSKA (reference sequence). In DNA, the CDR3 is TGTAGTGCTCCAGACAGAGGGCGAGGGGCTTTATACGAGCAGTACTTC. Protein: CSAPDRGRGALYEQYF.

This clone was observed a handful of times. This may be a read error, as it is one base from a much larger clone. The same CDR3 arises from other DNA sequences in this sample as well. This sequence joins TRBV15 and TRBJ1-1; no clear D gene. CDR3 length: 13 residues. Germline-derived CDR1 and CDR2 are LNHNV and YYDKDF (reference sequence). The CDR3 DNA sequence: TGTGCCACAAGCAGAGTTACACTCACTGAAGCTTTCTTT. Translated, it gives CATSRVTLTEAFF. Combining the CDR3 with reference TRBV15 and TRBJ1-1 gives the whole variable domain DAMVIQNPRYQVTQFGKPVTLSCSQTLNHNVMYWYQQKSSQAPKLLFHYYDKDFNNEADTPDNFQSRRPNTSFCFLDIRSPGLGDTAMYLCATSRVTLTEAFFGQGTRLTVV.

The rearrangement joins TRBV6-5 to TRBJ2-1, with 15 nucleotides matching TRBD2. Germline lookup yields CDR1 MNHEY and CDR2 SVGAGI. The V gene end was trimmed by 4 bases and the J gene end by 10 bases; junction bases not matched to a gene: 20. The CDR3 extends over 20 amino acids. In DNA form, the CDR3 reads TGTGCCAGCAGTTCCACTTTCGGACTAGCGGGAGGGCCCGTGCAAGCGGAGCAGTTCTTC. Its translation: CASSSTFGLAGGPVQAEQFF.

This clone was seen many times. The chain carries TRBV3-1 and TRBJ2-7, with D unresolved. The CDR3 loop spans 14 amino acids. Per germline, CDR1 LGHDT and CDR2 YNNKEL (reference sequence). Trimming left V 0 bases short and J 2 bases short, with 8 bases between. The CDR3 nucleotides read TGTGCCAGCAGCCAAGAAGGGCCAGCCTACGAGCAGTACTTC. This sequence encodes CASSQEGPAYEQYF.

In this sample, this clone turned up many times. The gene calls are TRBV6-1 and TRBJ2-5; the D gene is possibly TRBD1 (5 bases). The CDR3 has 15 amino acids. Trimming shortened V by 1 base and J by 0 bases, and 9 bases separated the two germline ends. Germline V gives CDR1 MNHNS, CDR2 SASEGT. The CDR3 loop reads CASSEEAGYQETQYF. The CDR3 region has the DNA TGTGCCAGCAGTGAAGAGGCAGGGTACCAAGAGACCCAGTACTTC.

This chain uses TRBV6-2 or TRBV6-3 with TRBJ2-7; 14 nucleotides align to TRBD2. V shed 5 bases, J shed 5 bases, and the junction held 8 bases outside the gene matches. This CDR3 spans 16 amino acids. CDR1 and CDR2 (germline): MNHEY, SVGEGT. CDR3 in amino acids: CASSTGTSGGSHEQYF. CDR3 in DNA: TGTGCCAGCAGTACGGGGACTAGCGGGGGTTCTCACGAGCAGTACTTC.

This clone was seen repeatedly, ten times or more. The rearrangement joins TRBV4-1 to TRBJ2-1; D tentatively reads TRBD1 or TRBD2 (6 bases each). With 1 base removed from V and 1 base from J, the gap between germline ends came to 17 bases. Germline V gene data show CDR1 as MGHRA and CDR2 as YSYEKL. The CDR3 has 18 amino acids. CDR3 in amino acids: CASSQGPGGTSSYNEQFF. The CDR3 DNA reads TGCGCCAGCAGCCAAGGACCCGGGGGCACGTCTTCCTACAATGAGCAGTTCTTC.

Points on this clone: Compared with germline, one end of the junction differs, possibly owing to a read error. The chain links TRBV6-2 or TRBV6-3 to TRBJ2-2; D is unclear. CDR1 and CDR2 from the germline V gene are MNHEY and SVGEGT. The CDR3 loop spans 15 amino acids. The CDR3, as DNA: TGTGCCAGCAGCCCCAGCCAGGAGAACAGCGGGGAGCTGTTTTTT. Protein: CASSPSQENSGELFF.

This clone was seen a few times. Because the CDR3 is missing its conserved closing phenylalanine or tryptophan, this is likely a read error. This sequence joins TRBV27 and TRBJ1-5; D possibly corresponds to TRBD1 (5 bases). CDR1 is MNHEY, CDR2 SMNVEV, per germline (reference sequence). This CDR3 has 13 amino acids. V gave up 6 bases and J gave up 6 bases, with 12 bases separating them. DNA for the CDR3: TGTGCCAGCAGCTTGGGGCAGATTCAGCCCCAGCATTCT. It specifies CASSLGQIQPQHS.

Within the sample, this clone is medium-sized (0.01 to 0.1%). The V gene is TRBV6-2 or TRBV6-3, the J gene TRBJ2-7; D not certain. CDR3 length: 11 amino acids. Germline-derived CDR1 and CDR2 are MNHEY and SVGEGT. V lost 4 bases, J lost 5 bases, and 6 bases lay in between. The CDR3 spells CASSFPDEQYF. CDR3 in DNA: TGTGCCAGCAGTTTTCCGGACGAGCAGTACTTC.

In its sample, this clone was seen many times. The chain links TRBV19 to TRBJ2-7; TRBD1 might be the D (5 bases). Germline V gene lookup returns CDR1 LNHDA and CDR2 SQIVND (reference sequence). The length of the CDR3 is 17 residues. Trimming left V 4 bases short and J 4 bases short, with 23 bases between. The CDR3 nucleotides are TGTGCCAGTAGTAAAAACCCACAGGTTTTTTCGGATTACGAGCAGTACTTC. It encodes CASSKNPQVFSDYEQYF.

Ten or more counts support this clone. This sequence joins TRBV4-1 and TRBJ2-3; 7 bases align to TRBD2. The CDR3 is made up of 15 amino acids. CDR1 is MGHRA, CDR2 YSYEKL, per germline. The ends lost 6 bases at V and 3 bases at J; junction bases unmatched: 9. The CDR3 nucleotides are TGCGCCAGCAGAGACTGGGGGGGTCAGACAGATACGCAGTATTTT. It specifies CASRDWGGQTDTQYF.

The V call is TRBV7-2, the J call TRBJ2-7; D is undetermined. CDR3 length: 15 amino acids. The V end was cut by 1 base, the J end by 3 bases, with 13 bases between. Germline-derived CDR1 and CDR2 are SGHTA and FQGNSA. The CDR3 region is CASSLGLGCCYEQYF. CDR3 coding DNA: TGTGCCAGCAGCTTAGGTCTCGGCTGCTGCTACGAGCAGTACTTC. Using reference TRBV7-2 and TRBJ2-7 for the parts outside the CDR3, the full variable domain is GAGVSQSPSNKVTEKGKDVELRCDPISGHTALYWYRQSLGQGLEFLIYFQGNSAPDKSGLPSDRFSAERTGGSVSTLTIQRTQQEDSAVYLCASSLGLGCCYEQYFGPGTRLTVT.

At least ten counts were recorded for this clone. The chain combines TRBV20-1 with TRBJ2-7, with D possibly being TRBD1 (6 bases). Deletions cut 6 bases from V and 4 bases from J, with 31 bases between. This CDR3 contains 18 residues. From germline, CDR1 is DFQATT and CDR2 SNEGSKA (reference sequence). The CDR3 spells CSARPPGSGTRLFYEQYF. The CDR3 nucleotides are TGCAGTGCCCGACCCCCAGGATCCGGGACAAGATTGTTTTACGAGCAGTACTTC.

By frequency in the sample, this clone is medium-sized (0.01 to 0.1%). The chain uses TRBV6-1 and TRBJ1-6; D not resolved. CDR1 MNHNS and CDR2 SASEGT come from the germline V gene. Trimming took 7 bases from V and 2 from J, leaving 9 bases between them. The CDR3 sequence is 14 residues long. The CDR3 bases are TGTGCCAGCAAGTTCACAACCTATAATTCACCCCTCCACTTT. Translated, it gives CASKFTTYNSPLHF.